This T cell receptor (beta chain) came from a study of blood T cells in healthy people across ages. Broader study findings: Diversity of TCR beta per million T cells declined in a roughly linear way with age. In these data, TCR beta diversity tracked strongly with naive T cell percentage.

Alongside a J-beta primer mix, a sample-barcoded 5' primer served in a second PCR lasting about 7 to 12 cycles. Every single cDNA molecule received a tag from a template-switch adaptor with 12 random nucleotides. Each CDR3 protein is one row after TCRdb ran MiXCR on the 5' RACE reads. Among some 700,000 distinct CDR3 sequences listed, approximately 21% were seen once. Every participating donor contributed roughly 10 milliliters of peripheral blood through a draw. This CDR3 has 13 amino acids. V was clipped by 5 bases and J by 4 bases, with 10 bases between them. The sample holds many counts of this clonotype. The antigen is unknown.

The chain is built from TRBV12-3 or TRBV12-4 and TRBJ2-3, with D hard to call. Source material: blood. The receptor was isolated from a man aged 70-80 years in good health. Here the CDR3 reads CASSLLRADTQYF. CDR3 bases: TGTGCCAGCAGTCTGCTCCGGGCAGATACGCAGTATTTT.